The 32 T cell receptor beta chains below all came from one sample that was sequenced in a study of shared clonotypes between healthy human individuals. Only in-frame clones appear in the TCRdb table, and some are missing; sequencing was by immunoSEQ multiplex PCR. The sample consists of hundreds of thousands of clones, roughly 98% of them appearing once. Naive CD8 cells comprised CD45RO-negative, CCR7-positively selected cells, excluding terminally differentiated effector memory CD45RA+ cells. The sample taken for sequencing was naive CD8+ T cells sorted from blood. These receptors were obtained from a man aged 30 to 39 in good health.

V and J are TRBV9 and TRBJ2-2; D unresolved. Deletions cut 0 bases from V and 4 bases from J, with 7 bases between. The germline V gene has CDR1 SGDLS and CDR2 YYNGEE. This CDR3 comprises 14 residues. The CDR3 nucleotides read TGTGCCAGCAGCGTAGCTACGCTCACCGGGGAGCTGTTTTTT. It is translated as CASSVATLTGELFF.

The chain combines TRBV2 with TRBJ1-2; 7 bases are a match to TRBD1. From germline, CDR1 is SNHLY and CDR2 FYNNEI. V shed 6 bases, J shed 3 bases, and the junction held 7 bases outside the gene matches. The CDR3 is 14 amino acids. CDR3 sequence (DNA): TGTGCCAGCAGCACTACCCAGGGGGACTATGGCTACACCTTC. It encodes CASSTTQGDYGYTF.

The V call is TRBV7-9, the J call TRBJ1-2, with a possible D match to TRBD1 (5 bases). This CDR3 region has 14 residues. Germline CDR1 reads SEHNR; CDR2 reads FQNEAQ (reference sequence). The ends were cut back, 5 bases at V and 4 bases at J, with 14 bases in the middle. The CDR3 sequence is CASSDRGMAYGYTF. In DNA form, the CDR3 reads TGTGCCAGCAGCGATAGGGGTATGGCCTATGGCTACACCTTC.

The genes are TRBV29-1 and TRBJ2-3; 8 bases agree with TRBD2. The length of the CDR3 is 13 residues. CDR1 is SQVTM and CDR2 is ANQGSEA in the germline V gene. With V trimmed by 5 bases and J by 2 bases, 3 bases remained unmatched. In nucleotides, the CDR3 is TGCAGCGTTTGGGGACTAGACACAGATACGCAGTATTTT. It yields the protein CSVWGLDTDTQYF.

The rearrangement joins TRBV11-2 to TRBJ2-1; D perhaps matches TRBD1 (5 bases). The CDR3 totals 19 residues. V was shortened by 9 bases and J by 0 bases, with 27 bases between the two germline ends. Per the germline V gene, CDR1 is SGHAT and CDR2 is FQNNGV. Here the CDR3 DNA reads TGTGCCAGTAACTCCCCTGGGGCCTATGACCGTGGCTCCTACAATGAGCAGTTCTTC. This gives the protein CASNSPGAYDRGSYNEQFF.

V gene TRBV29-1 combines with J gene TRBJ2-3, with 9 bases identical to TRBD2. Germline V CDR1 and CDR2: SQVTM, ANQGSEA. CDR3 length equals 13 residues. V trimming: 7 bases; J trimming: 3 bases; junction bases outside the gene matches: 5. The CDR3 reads CSGRLAETDTQYF. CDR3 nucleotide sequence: TGCAGCGGGCGACTAGCGGAAACAGATACGCAGTATTTT.

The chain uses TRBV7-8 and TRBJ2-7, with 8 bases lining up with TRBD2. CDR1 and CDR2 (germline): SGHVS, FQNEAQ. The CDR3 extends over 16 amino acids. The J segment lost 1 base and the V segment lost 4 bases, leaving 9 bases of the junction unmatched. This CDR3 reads CASSYRAGVGSYEQYF. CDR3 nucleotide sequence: TGTGCCAGCAGCTACCGAGCGGGAGTAGGGTCCTACGAGCAGTACTTC.

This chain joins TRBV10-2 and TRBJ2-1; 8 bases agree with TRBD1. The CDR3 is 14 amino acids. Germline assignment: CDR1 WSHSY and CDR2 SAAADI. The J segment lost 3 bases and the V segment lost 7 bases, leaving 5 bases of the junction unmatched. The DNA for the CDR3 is TGCGCCAGCATTAGGACAGGGAGCTACAATGAGCAGTTCTTC. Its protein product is CASIRTGSYNEQFF.

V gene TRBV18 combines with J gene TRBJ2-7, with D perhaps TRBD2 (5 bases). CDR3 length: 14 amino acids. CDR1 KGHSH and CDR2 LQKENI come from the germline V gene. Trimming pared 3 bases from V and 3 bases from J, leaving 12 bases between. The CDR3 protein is CASSPPAADYEQYF. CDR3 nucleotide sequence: TGTGCCAGCTCACCGCCGGCAGCGGACTACGAGCAGTACTTC.

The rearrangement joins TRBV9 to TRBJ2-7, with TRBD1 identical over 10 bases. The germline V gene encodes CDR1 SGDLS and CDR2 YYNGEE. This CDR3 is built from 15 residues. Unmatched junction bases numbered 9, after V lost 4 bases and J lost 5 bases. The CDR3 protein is CASSSPGTGDHEQYF. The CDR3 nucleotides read TGTGCCAGCAGCTCCCCCGGGACAGGGGACCACGAGCAGTACTTC.

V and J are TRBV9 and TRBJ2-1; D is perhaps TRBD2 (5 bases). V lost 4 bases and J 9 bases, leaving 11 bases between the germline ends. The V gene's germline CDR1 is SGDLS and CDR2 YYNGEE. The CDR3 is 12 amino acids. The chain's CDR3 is CASSSNGGEQFF. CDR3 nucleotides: TGTGCCAGCAGCTCTAACGGAGGTGAGCAGTTCTTC.

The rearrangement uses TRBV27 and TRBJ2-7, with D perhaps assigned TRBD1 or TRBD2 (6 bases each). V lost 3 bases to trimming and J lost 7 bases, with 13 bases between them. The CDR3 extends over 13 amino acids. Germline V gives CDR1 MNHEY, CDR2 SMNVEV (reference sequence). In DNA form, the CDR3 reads TGTGCCAGCAGTTTCTGGGGGGCAAAGGAGCAGTACTTC. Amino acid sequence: CASSFWGAKEQYF.

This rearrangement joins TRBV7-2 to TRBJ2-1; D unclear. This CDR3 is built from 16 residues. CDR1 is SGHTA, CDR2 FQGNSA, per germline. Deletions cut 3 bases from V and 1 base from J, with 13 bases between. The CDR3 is CASSFSALGSYNEQFF. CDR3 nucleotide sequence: TGTGCCAGCAGCTTTAGTGCGCTGGGATCCTACAATGAGCAGTTCTTC. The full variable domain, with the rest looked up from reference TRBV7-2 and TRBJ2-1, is GAGVSQSPSNKVTEKGKDVELRCDPISGHTALYWYRQSLGQGLEFLIYFQGNSAPDKSGLPSDRFSAERTGGSVSTLTIQRTQQEDSAVYLCASSFSALGSYNEQFFGPGTRLTVL.

The CDR3 DNA is TGTGCCAGCAGTATGACTCCCTCCTACAATGAGCAGTTCTTC. Amino acid sequence: CASSMTPSYNEQFF. The chain combines TRBV28 with TRBJ2-1; D is unclear. V lost 5 bases, J lost 0 bases, and 8 bases lay in between. Germline CDR1 is MDHEN and CDR2 is SYDVKM. This CDR3 contains 14 residues.

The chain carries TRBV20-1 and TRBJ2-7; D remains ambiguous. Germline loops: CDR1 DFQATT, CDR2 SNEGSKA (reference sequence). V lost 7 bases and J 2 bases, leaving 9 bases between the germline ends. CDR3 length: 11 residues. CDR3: CSGSQTYEQYF. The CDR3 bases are TGCAGTGGCTCACAAACCTACGAGCAGTACTTC.

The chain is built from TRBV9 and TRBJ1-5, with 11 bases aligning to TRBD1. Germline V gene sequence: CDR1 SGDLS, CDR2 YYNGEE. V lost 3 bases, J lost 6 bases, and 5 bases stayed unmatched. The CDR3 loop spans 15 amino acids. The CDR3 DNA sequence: TGTGCCAGCAGCGCAGGGACAGGGGGTATTCAGCCCCAGCATTTT. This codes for CASSAGTGGIQPQHF.

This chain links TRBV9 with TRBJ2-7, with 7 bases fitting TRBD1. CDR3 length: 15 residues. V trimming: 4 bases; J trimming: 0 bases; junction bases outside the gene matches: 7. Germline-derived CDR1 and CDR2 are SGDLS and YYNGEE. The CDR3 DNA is TGTGCCAGCAGCCCCCACAGGGGAATCTCCTACGAGCAGTACTTC. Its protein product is CASSPHRGISYEQYF.

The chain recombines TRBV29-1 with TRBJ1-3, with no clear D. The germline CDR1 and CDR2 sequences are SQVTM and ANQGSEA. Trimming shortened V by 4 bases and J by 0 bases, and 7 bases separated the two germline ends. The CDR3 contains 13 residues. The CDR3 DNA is TGCAGCGTTGTGGCCAACTCTGGAAACACCATATATTTT. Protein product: CSVVANSGNTIYF.

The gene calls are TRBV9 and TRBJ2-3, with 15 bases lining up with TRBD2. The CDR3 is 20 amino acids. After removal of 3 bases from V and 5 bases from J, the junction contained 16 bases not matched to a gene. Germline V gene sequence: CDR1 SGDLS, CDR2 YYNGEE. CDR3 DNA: TGTGCCAGCAGCGCGGAGATACCGGGACTAGCGGGAGGAATGGTAGATACGCAGTATTTT. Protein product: CASSAEIPGLAGGMVDTQYF.

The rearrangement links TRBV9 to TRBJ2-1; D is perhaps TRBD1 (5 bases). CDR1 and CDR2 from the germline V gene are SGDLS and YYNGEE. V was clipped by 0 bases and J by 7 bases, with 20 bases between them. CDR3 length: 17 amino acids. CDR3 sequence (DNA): TGTGCCAGCAGCGTAGAGCCAGGGCCGATATGGGATAATGAGCAGTTCTTC. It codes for CASSVEPGPIWDNEQFF.

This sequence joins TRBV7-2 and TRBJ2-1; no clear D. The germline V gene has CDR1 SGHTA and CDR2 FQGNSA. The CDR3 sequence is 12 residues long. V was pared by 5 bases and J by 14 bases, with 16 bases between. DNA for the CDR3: TGTGCCAGCAGCCCAAGCTCCGGGTCTGAGTTCTTC. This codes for CASSPSSGSEFF. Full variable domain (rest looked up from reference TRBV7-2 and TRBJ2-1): GAGVSQSPSNKVTEKGKDVELRCDPISGHTALYWYRQSLGQGLEFLIYFQGNSAPDKSGLPSDRFSAERTGGSVSTLTIQRTQQEDSAVYLCASSPSSGSEFFGPGTRLTVL.

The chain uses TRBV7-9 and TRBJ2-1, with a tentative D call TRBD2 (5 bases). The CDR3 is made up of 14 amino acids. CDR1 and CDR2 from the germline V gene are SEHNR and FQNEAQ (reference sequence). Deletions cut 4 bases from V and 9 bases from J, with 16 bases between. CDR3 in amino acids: CASSSTTSAAEQFF. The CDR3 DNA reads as TGTGCCAGCAGCTCGACAACTAGTGCTGCTGAGCAGTTCTTC.

CDR3 loop: CASSLSISFVRELFF. The CDR3, as DNA: TGTGCCAGCAGTTTATCAATTTCATTTGTGAGGGAGCTGTTTTTT. J is TRBJ2-2 and V is TRBV28; no clear D. V dropped 1 base and J dropped 9 bases, with 15 bases sitting between them. The CDR3 length is 15 residues. Germline CDR1 MDHEN, CDR2 SYDVKM.

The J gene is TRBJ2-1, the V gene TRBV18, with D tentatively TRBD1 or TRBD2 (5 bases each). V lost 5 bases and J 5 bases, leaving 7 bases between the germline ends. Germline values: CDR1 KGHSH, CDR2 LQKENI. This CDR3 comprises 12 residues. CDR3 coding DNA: TGTGCCAGCTCAGAGGGGAACAATGAGCAGTTCTTC. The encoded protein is CASSEGNNEQFF.

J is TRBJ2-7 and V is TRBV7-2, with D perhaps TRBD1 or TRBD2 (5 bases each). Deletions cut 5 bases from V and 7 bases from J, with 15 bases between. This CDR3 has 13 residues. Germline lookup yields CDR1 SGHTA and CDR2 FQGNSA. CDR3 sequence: CASSLRTWGEQYF. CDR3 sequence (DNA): TGTGCCAGCAGCCTGCGCACTTGGGGGGAGCAGTACTTC.

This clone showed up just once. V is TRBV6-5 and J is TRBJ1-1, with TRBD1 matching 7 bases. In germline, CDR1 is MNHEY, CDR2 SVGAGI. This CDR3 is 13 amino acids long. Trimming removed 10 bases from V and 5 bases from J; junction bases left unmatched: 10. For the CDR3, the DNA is TGTGCCACTCGTCAGGGGGTTGGGACTGAAGCTTTCTTT. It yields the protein CATRQGVGTEAFF.

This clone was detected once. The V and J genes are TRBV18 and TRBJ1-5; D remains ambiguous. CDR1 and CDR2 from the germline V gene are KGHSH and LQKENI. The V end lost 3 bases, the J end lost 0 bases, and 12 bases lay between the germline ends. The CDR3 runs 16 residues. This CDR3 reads CASSPNPGDSNQPQHF. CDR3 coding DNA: TGTGCCAGCTCACCCAATCCCGGGGATAGCAATCAGCCCCAGCATTTT.

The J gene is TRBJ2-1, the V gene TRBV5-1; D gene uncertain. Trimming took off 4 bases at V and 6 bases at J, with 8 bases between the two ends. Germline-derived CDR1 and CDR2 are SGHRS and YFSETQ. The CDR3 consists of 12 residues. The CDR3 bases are TGCGCCAGCAGCCATACCGGCAATGAGCAGTTCTTC. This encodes CASSHTGNEQFF.

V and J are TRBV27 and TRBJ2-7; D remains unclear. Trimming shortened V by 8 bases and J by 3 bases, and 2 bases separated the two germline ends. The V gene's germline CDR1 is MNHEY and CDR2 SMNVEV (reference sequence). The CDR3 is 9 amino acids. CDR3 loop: CASFYEQYF. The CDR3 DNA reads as TGTGCCAGCTTCTACGAGCAGTACTTC.

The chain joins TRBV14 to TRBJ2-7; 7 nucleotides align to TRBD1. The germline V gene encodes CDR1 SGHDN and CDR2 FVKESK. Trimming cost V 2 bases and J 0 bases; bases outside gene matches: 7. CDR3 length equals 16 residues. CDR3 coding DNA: TGTGCCAGCAGCCAAACTCCGGGACAGCGCTCCTACGAGCAGTACTTC. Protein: CASSQTPGQRSYEQYF.

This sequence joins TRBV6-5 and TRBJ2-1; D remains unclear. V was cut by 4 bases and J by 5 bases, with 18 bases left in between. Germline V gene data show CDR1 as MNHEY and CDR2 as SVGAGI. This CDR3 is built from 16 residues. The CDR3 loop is CASSLDGTHAHNEQFF. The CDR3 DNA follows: TGTGCCAGCAGTTTAGACGGAACACACGCCCACAATGAGCAGTTCTTC.

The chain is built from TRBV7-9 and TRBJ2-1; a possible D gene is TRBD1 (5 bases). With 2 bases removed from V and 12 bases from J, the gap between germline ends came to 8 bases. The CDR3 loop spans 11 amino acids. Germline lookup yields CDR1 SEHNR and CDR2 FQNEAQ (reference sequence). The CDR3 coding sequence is TGTGCCAGCAGCTTAAACAGGTTGCAGTTCTTC. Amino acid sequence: CASSLNRLQFF.